The present TCR beta chain was sequenced within a study of T-cell memory formation after mild COVID-19. Study-level results: A balance of CD4 and CD8 characterized clones contracting day 15 to 85, whereas later expanders leaned CD4+.

This clonotype was counted a few times. Its antigen is as yet unknown. 5'RACE with constant-segment primers yielded barcoded, UMI-tagged TCR alpha and TCR beta cDNA libraries. One entry per CDR3 protein, called by TCRdb with MiXCR from the 5' RACE reads. This sample yields about 400,000 distinct CDR3 sequences, of which more than 20% are seen a single time; about an eighth belongs to the top ten. CDR1 is SGHTA and CDR2 is FQGNSA in the germline V gene. The CDR3 has 16 amino acids. Unmatched junction bases numbered 17, after V lost 6 bases and J lost 6 bases. The sequence derives from an adult woman who had mild COVID-19 (a few samples of this study predate the infection). Cell type and time point are not known. Sequenced: PBMCs or a T cell subset sorted from them (not recorded which). V usage is TRBV7-2 and J usage is TRBJ2-7; 7 bases fit TRBD1. The DNA for the CDR3 is TGTGCCAGCAGTGTAAGAGGGGGCCCGCCACAGGGCGAGCAGTACTTC. Translation gives CASSVRGGPPQGEQYF.